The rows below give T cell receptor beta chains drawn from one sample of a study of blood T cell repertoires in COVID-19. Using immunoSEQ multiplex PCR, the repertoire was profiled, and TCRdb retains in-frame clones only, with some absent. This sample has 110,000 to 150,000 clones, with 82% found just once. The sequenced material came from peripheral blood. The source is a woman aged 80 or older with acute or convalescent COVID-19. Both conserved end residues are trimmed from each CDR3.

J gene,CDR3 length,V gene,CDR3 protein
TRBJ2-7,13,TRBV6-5,ASSRSGLSSYEQY
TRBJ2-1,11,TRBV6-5,ASTNPGGNEQF
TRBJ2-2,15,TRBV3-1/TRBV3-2,ASSQRASGVDTGELF
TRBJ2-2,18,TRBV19,ASSIPLRDRGPANTGELF
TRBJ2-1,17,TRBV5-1,ASSSTSGGRSSSYNEQF
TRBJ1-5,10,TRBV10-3,AISQVDQPQH
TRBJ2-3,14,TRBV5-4,ASSQGLAGVTDTQY
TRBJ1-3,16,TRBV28,ASTLTLWGGPSGNTIY
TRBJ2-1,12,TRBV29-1,SASDARVYNEQF
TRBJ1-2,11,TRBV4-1,ASSQQGHYGYT
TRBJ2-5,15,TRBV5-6,ASSSRRGGYFQETQY
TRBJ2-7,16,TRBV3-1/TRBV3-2,ASSLGLAGDLNGYEQY
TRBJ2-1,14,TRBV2,ASSELAGEGQYEQF
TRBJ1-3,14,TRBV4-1,ASSQGTGVSGNTIY
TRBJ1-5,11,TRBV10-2,ASSGQYNQPQH
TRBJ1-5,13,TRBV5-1,ASSLAGDRGQPQH
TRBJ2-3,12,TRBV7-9,ASSPLAGTDTQY
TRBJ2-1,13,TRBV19,ASSGLAASYNEQF
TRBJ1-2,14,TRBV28,ASSLILTGLYYGYT
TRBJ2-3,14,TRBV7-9,ASSFERVKVTDTQY
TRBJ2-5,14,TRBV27,ASSLTGGMTQETQY
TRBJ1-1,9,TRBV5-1,ASSLNGEAF
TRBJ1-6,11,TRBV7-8,ASSRDRGRALH
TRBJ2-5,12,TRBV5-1,ASRGQVFQETQY
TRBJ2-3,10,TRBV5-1,ASSHSGDTQY
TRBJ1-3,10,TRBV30,AWSVGGNTIY
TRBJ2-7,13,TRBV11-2,ASSLVRGRSYEQY
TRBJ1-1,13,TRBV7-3,ASSAQQGGNTEAF
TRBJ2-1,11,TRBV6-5,ASKIGGWNEQF
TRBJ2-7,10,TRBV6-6,ASSPGSYEQY
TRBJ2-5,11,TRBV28,ASSGQGETTQY
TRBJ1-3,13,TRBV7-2,ASSVAGVTGNTIY
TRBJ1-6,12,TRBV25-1,ASSVISSNSPLH
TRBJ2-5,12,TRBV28,ASSWMGGRETQY
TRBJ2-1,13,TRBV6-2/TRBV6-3,ASSNRAGGLHEQF
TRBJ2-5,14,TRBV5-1,ASSPGLAGGQETQY
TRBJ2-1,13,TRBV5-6,ASSPLAVIYNEQF
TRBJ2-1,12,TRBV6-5,ATRGQGFLGEQF
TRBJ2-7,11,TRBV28,ASNKGAPYEQY
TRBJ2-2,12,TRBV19,ASSIAVQAGELF
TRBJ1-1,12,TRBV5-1,ASSFRDINTEAF
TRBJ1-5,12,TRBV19,ASSTDRNNQPQH
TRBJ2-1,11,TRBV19,ASSIGAGNEQF
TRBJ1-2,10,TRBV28,ASSQYHNGYT
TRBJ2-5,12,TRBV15,ATSRATSRETQY
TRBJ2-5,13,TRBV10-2,ASTEADRGAETQY
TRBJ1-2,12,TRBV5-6,ASSPQGGGYGYT
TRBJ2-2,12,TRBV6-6,ASSGDTNTGELF
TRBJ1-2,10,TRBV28,ASMRGVYGYT
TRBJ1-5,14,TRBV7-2,ASSPDGWRSNQPQH
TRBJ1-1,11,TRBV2,ASTQDRGTEAF
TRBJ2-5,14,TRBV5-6,ASSLGPQGVQETQY
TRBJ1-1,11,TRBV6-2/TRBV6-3,ASSESGDTEAF
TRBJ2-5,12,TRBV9,ASSPGTYQETQY
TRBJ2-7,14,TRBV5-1,ASSLVVGGTAYEQY
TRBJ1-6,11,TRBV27,ASSVSYNSPLH
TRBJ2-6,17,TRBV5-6,ASSNRDRISPSGANVLT
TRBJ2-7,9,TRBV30,AWSFSREQY
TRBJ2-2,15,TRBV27,ASSLEGGRANTGELF